This TCR beta chain was profiled in a study of T cells after yellow fever vaccination. Study-wide findings and caveats: Just a small share of clonotypes turned up in the CD4 compartment as well as the CD8 compartment. Most clones from primary vaccination resurfaced after the booster (about 95% CD4, less than 90% CD8). Abundant clonotypes from the bulk population could have been carried over as contaminants into FACS-sorted repertoires.

MiXCR, applied by TCRdb to the 5' RACE reads, yields one record per CDR3 protein. The table lists fewer than 450,000 distinct CDR3 sequences, roughly 8% of them singletons. The CDR3 totals 13 residues. Deletions cut 7 bases from V and 5 bases from J, with 11 bases between. This clonotype was seen a handful of times. Its matching antigen is unknown. The receptor's source is a man in his late teens or twenties who received the YFV17D yellow fever vaccine. This chain joins TRBV12-3 or TRBV12-4 and TRBJ2-2; D is uncertain. Sequences were derived from PBMCs, sampled 35 to 50 days after the first yellow fever vaccination. In DNA form, the CDR3 reads TGTGCCAGCAATACCTTGGGGACCGGGGAGCTGTTTTTT. Amino acid sequence: CASNTLGTGELFF.